The T cell receptor (beta chain) under discussion was sequenced for a study of Ad26.COV2.S vaccination and SARS-CoV-2 variants. Per germline, CDR1 LNHDA and CDR2 SQIVND (reference sequence). V lost 3 bases, J lost 3 bases, and 24 bases lay in between. The CDR3 is 18 amino acids. Generated by immunoSEQ multiplex PCR, the TCRdb table keeps only in-frame clones and is missing some. The sample has about 350,000 clones, around 89% seen once. Regarding treatment: roughly 19 received Ad26.COV2.S at low or high dose, single or two shots; several received placebo; per-sample allocation not given. On day 63 after the first injection, vaccine and placebo recipients gave samples.

The genes are TRBV19 and TRBJ2-7, with a tentative D call TRBD1 (5 bases). The sample consisted of peripheral blood, taken in a trial of Ad26.COV2.S vaccine versus placebo. The sequence came from a person between 18 and 59 years old who received the Ad26.COV2.S COVID-19 vaccine or a placebo. CDR3 loop: CASSIVSPGSSRFYEQYF. In DNA form, the CDR3 reads TGTGCCAGTAGTATCGTATCCCCAGGGTCGAGTAGATTCTACGAGCAGTACTTC.